This T cell receptor beta chain came from a study of CD8+ T cells in alopecia areata. The sequencing template was cDNA reverse transcribed from extracted RNA. The repertoire was sequenced with immunoSEQ multiplex PCR; TCRdb's copy has only in-frame clones and lacks some. This sample yields over 150,000 clones, of which more than 55% are seen a single time; about 5.3% belongs to the top ten. Trimming took 1 base from V and 0 from J, leaving 7 bases between them. Germline V gives CDR1 MGHRA, CDR2 YSYEKL. This CDR3 comprises 15 residues. This clonotype was sampled from a human donor in good health. The sequenced material came from CD8+ T cells sorted from blood. V and J are TRBV4-1 and TRBJ1-5; tentative D call: TRBD1 (5 bases). CDR3 DNA sequence: TGCGCCAGCAGCCAAGTGCAGGGTAGCAATCAGCCCCAGCATTTT. Its translation: CASSQVQGSNQPQHF.